Each of the 20 T cell receptor beta chains below was sequenced from the same sample in a study of blood T cells in healthy people across ages. Together with a sample-barcoded 5' primer, a J-beta primer mix was included in a second PCR lasting roughly 6 to 12 cycles. TCRdb re-called the 5' RACE reads through MiXCR, storing one row per CDR3 protein. The table lists some 710,000 distinct CDR3 sequences, over 20% of them singletons, with 22% in the top ten. The specimen was blood. These receptors all stem from a man aged 70-80 years in good health.

This clonotype was recorded a few times. DNA of the CDR3: TGCAGTGCTAGTTCTCCCGGGGCGGAGACCCAGTACTTC. Residues: CSASSPGAETQYF. This rearrangement joins TRBV20-1 to TRBJ2-5; D tentatively fits TRBD1 or TRBD2 (5 bases each). Trimming removed 3 bases at V and 5 bases at J, with 13 bases between. Germline loops: CDR1 DFQATT, CDR2 SNEGSKA (reference sequence). The CDR3 is 13 amino acids.

This chain uses TRBV2 with TRBJ2-7; the D gene is possibly TRBD1 (6 bases). The ends were cut back, 5 bases at V and 5 bases at J, with 16 bases in the middle. CDR3 length: 14 amino acids. Looked up from germline, CDR1 is SNHLY and CDR2 is FYNNEI. DNA for the CDR3: TGTGCCAGCAGTCCAACCCGACAGGCCCACGAGCAGTACTTC. Translated: CASSPTRQAHEQYF.

In its sample, this clonotype was seen a few times. The V call is TRBV28, the J call TRBJ2-4; TRBD2 aligns across 12 bases. V lost 6 bases, J lost 3 bases, and 3 bases stayed unmatched. Germline V gene lookup returns CDR1 MDHEN and CDR2 SYDVKM. This CDR3 spans 15 amino acids. The CDR3, as DNA: TGTGCCAGCAGGACTAGCGGGAGCGGCAAAAACATTCAGTACTTC. Amino acid sequence: CASRTSGSGKNIQYF.

This clonotype was observed a handful of times. The chain employs TRBV6-6 and TRBJ2-7; TRBD2 matches 12 bases. Germline values: CDR1 MNHNY, CDR2 SVGAGI (reference sequence). The CDR3 runs to 15 residues. Trimming at V came to 6 bases and at J to 3 bases, leaving 6 bases not matched to a gene. The CDR3 loop reads CASSRRLAGDYEQYV. The CDR3 DNA follows: TGTGCCAGCAGCCGCAGACTAGCGGGAGACTACGAGCAGTACGTC.

This chain joins TRBV7-8 and TRBJ1-5, with D uncertain. Germline assignment: CDR1 SGHVS and CDR2 FQNEAQ. V gave up 3 bases and J gave up 7 bases, with 13 bases separating them. The CDR3 length is 14 residues. CDR3 nucleotides: TGTGCCAGCAGCTTCAACCCGGTGTTGCAGCCCCAGCATTTT. Translating it yields CASSFNPVLQPQHF.

The chain carries TRBV14 and TRBJ2-1, with a possible D match to TRBD1 (6 bases). CDR3 length: 21 amino acids. Germline V CDR1 and CDR2: SGHDN, FVKESK. V was pared by 4 bases and J by 0 bases, with 28 bases between. The CDR3 bases are TGTGCCAGCAGCCCCAAGGGTGGACAGAGACGCTATTGGAGCTCCTACAATGAGCAGTTCTTC. Protein sequence: CASSPKGGQRRYWSSYNEQFF.

Worth noting for this clonotype: Given the absence of the conserved phenylalanine or tryptophan at the CDR3 end, a read error is likely. CDR3 amino acids: CASSPGTETQYL. The CDR3 nucleotides are TGTGCCAGCAGCCCAGGGACAGAGACCCAGTACCTC. The chain uses TRBV11-2 and TRBJ2-5; D may be TRBD1 or TRBD2 (5 bases each). CDR1 is SGHAT and CDR2 is FQNNGV in the germline V gene. V was trimmed by 5 bases and J by 4 bases, leaving 8 bases between them. The CDR3 has 12 residues.

This clonotype was observed at least ten times. This chain uses TRBV12-3 or TRBV12-4 with TRBJ1-6, with TRBD1 as a possible D gene (6 bases). The CDR3 is 14 residues long. V lost 3 bases and J 8 bases, leaving 11 bases between the germline ends. CDR3 nucleotide sequence: TGTGCCAGCAGTTTGGGACAAAAGGATTCACCCCTCCACTTT. This sequence encodes CASSLGQKDSPLHF.

This chain uses TRBV10-2 with TRBJ1-2; D call uncertain. Germline-derived CDR1 and CDR2 are WSHSY and SAAADI. The CDR3 consists of 11 residues. V dropped 6 bases and J dropped 6 bases, with 8 bases sitting between them. The CDR3 DNA reads TGCGCCAGCAGCGCAACAGATGGCTACACCTTC. The encoded protein is CASSATDGYTF.

This sequence joins TRBV4-3 and TRBJ1-1; weak D call: TRBD1 (6 bases). The CDR3 is 16 amino acids. CDR1 is LGHNA, CDR2 YSLEER, per germline. V lost 3 bases, J lost 1 base, and 15 bases lay in between. This CDR3 is CASSQRVGGPNTEAFF. The CDR3 DNA reads as TGCGCCAGCAGCCAGCGGGTGGGGGGCCCGAACACTGAAGCTTTCTTT.

The CDR3: CASSVVAAKGEQFF. As DNA, the CDR3 is TGTGCCAGCAGCGTAGTGGCTGCGAAGGGTGAGCAGTTCTTC. This sequence joins TRBV9 and TRBJ2-1, with D unclear. V dropped 0 bases and J dropped 9 bases, with 13 bases sitting between them. The CDR3 loop spans 14 amino acids. Germline V gives CDR1 SGDLS, CDR2 YYNGEE.

The chain couples TRBV29-1 to TRBJ2-3; D gene uncertain. V was shortened by 7 bases and J by 2 bases, with 13 bases between the two germline ends. Germline V gives CDR1 SQVTM, CDR2 ANQGSEA. This CDR3 comprises 13 residues. The CDR3 coding sequence is TGCAGCGCATCCATGAGCATCACAGATACGCAGTATTTT. Translating gives CSASMSITDTQYF.

This clonotype turned up a few times. The genes are TRBV5-1 and TRBJ2-2; no clear D gene. The CDR3 has 14 amino acids. V was clipped by 2 bases and J by 3 bases, with 8 bases between them. Germline-derived CDR1 and CDR2 are SGHRS and YFSETQ. CDR3 in amino acids: CASSFAADTGELFF. CDR3 coding DNA: TGCGCCAGCAGCTTTGCTGCGGACACCGGGGAGCTGTTTTTT.

The CDR3 nucleotides are TGCAGCGCCTTAGCGGGGGGCTCCTACAATGAGCAGTTCTTC. It translates to CSALAGGSYNEQFF. The chain has TRBV29-1 and TRBJ2-1; 10 nucleotides agree with TRBD2. Per the germline V gene, CDR1 is SQVTM and CDR2 is ANQGSEA. The V segment lost 7 bases and the J segment 0 bases; nucleotides outside the gene matches: 3. CDR3 length equals 14 residues.

This clonotype was seen a handful of times. The chain recombines TRBV3-1 with TRBJ1-5; D unclear. Trimming stripped 0 bases from V and 4 bases from J, with 7 bases between. Per germline, CDR1 LGHDT and CDR2 YNNKEL (reference sequence). CDR3 length: 14 residues. This chain's CDR3 is CASSQDVWNQPQHF. CDR3 DNA sequence: TGTGCCAGCAGCCAAGATGTTTGGAATCAGCCCCAGCATTTT. The full variable domain, its missing parts supplied by reference TRBV3-1 and TRBJ1-5, is DTAVSQTPKYLVTQMGNDKSIKCEQNLGHDTMYWYKQDSKKFLKIMFSYNNKELIINETVPNRFSPKSPDKAHLNLHINSLELGDSAVYFCASSQDVWNQPQHFGDGTRLSIL.

The chain carries TRBV12-3 or TRBV12-4 and TRBJ2-7, with D tentatively TRBD1 (6 bases). CDR3 length equals 15 residues. V gave up 6 bases and J gave up 3 bases, with 18 bases separating them. CDR3 sequence reads: CASRDGTQTYYEQYF. For the CDR3, the DNA is TGTGCCAGCAGAGACGGGACACAGACCTACTACGAGCAGTACTTC.

There are a few counts of this clonotype. This chain connects TRBV13 to TRBJ1-1; no firm D call. The CDR3 length is 14 residues. The germline gives CDR1 PRHDT, CDR2 FYEKMQ (reference sequence). The V and J ends lost 6 bases and 8 bases respectively, with 19 bases between them. The CDR3 sequence: CASSFQPGTSEAFF. CDR3 in DNA: TGTGCCAGCAGTTTTCAACCAGGAACGTCGGAAGCTTTCTTT.

This chain connects TRBV29-1 to TRBJ1-1; TRBD1 matches 8 bases. Unmatched junction bases numbered 6, after V lost 7 bases and J lost 5 bases. This CDR3 region has 12 residues. Germline CDR1 is SQVTM and CDR2 is ANQGSEA. CDR3 coding DNA: TGCAGCGCCGGACAGGGCGAAACTGAAGCTTTCTTT. Translating it yields CSAGQGETEAFF.

The V call is TRBV19, the J call TRBJ1-1; tentative D call: TRBD1 (5 bases). V lost 3 bases and J 8 bases, leaving 10 bases between the germline ends. The CDR3 has 12 amino acids. CDR1 is LNHDA, CDR2 SQIVND, per germline (reference sequence). The CDR3 protein is CASSINRWEAFF. CDR3 nucleotides: TGTGCCAGTAGTATCAACAGGTGGGAAGCTTTCTTT.

The rearrangement uses TRBV6-1 and TRBJ1-2, with D uncertain. This CDR3 region has 13 residues. With 2 bases removed from V and 6 bases from J, the gap between germline ends came to 10 bases. Per the germline V gene, CDR1 is MNHNS and CDR2 is SASEGT. CDR3 sequence reads: CASSEFEGNGYTF. CDR3 coding DNA: TGTGCCAGCAGTGAATTTGAGGGAAATGGCTACACCTTC.